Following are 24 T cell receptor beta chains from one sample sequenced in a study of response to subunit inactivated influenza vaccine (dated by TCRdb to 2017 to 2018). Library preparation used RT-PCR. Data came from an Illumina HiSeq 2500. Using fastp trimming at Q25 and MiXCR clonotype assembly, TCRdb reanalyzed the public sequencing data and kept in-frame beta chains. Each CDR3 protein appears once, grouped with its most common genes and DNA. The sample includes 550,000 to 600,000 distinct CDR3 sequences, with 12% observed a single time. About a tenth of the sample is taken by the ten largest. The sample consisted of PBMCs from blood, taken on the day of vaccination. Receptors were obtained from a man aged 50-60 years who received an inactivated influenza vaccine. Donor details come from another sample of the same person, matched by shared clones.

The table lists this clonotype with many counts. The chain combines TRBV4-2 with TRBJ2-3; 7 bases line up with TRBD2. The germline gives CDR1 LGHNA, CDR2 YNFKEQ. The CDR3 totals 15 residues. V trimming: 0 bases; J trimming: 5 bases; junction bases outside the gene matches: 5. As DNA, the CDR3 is TGTGCCAGCAGCCAAGAGGGAGGGCCCATAGATACGCAGTATTTT. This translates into CASSQEGGPIDTQYF.

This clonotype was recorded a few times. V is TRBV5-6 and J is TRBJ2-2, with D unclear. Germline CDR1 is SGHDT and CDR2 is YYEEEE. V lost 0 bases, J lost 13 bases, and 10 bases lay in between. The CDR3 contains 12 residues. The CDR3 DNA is TGTGCCAGCAGCTTGGCCCCAGGTTGGCTGTTTTTT. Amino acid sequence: CASSLAPGWLFF.

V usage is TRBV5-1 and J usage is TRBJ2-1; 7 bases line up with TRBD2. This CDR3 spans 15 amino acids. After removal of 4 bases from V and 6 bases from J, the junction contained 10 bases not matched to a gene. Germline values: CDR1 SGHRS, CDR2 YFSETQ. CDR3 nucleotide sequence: TGCGCCAGCAGCCCCGGGGGGACTCCATTCAATGAGCAGTTCTTC. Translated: CASSPGGTPFNEQFF. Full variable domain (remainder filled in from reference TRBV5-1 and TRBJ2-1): KAGVTQTPRYLIKTRGQQVTLSCSPISGHRSVSWYQQTPGQGLQFLFEYFSETQRNKGNFPGRFSGRQFSNSRSEMNVSTLELGDSALYLCASSPGGTPFNEQFFGPGTRLTVL.

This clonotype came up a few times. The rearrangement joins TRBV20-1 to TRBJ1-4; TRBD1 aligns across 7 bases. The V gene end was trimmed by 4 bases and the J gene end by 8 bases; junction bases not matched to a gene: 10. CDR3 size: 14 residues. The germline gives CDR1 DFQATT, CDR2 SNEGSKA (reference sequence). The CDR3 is CSATQGEIGEKLFF. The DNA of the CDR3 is TGCAGTGCTACGCAGGGGGAGATCGGGGAAAAACTGTTTTTT.

CDR3 sequence (DNA): TGTGCCAGCAGGGGACAGGGGCAATCAAATCAGCCCCAGCATTTT. This encodes CASRGQGQSNQPQHF. V is TRBV6-1 and J is TRBJ1-5; 10 bases align to TRBD1. The CDR3 covers 15 residues. V was clipped by 6 bases and J by 4 bases; unmatched bases: 6. The germline CDR1 and CDR2 sequences are MNHNS and SASEGT.

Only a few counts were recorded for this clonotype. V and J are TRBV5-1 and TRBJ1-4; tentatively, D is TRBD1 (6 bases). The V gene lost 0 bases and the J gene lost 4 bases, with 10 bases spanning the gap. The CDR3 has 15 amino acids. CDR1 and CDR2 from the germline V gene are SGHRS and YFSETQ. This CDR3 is CASSLAPDSNEKLFF. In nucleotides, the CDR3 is TGCGCCAGCAGCTTGGCCCCGGACAGTAATGAAAAACTGTTTTTT.

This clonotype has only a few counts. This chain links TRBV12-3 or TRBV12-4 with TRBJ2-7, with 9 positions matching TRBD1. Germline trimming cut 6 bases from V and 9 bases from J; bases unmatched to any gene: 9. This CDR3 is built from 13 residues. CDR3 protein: CASSSGTGTTQYF. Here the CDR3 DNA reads TGTGCCAGCAGCTCCGGGACAGGGACGACGCAGTACTTC.

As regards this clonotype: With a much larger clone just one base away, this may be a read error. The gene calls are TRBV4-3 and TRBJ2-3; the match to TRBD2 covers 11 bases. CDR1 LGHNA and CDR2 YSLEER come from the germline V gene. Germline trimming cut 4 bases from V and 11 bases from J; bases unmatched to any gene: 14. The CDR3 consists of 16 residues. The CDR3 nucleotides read TGCGCCAGCAGCCTTAGTAGCGGGAGGGCCTTAGGTAAGCAGTATTTT. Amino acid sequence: CASSLSSGRALGKQYF.

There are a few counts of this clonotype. CDR3 sequence reads: CASSPRESMGGEKLFF. In nucleotides, the CDR3 is TGTGCCAGCAGCCCCCGGGAGAGCATGGGGGGTGAAAAACTGTTTTTT. The rearrangement uses TRBV7-9 and TRBJ1-4; D may be TRBD1 (5 bases). Trimming took off 5 bases at V and 7 bases at J, with 20 bases between the two ends. This CDR3 region has 16 residues. Germline V CDR1 and CDR2: SEHNR, FQNEAQ (reference sequence).

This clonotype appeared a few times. The CDR3 loop is CAISEYRGSYEQYF. The CDR3 nucleotides are TGTGCCATCAGTGAATACCGGGGGTCCTACGAGCAGTACTTC. The chain couples TRBV10-3 to TRBJ2-7; D possibly corresponds to TRBD2 (6 bases). The CDR3 covers 14 residues. Germline V lookup: CDR1 ENHRY, CDR2 SYGVKD. V lost 3 bases and J 1 base, leaving 10 bases between the germline ends.

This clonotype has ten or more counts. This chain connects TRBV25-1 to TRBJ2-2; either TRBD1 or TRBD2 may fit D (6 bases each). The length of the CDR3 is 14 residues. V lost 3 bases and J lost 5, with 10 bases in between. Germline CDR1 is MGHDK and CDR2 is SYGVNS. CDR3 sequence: CASSEQGRTGELFF. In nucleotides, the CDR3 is TGTGCCAGCAGTGAGCAGGGGAGGACCGGGGAGCTGTTTTTT.

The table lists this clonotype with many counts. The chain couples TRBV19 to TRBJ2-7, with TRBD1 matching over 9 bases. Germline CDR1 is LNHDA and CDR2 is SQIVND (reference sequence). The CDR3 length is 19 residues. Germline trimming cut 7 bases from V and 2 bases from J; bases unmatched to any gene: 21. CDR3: CASTKRQGGPTSHTYEQYF. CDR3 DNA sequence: TGTGCCAGTACCAAACGACAGGGGGGACCTACCTCCCATACCTACGAGCAGTACTTC.

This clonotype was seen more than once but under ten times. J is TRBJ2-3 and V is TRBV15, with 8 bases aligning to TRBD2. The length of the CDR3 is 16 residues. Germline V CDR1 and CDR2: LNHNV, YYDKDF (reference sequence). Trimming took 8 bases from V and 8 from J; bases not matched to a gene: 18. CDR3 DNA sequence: TGTGCCACCGGGGGCATAGCGGGGCCGCAGGGTGGTACGCAGTATTTT. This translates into CATGGIAGPQGGTQYF.

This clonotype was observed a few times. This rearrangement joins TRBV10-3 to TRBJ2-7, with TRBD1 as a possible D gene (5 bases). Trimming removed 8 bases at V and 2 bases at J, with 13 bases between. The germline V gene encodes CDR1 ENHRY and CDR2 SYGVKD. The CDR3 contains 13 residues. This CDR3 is CAIQHQGAYEQYF. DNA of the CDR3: TGTGCCATCCAGCACCAGGGTGCCTACGAGCAGTACTTC.

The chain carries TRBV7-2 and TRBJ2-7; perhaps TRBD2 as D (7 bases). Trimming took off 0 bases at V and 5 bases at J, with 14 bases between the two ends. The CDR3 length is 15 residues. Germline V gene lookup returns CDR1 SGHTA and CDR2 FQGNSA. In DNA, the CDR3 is TGTGCCAGCAGCTTAGCGGGGGGGGCCTGGGACGAGCAGTACTTC. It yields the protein CASSLAGGAWDEQYF.

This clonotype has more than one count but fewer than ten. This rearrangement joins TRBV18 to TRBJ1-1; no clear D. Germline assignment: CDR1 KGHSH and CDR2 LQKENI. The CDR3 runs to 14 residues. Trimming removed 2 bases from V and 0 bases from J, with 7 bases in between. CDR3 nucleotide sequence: TGTGCCAGCTCACCAGCAGGAGTGAACACTGAAGCTTTCTTT. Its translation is CASSPAGVNTEAFF. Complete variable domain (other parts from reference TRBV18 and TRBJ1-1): NAGVMQNPRHLVRRRGQEARLRCSPMKGHSHVYWYRQLPEEGLKFMVYLQKENIIDESGMPKERFSAEFPKEGPSILRIQQVVRGDSAAYFCASSPAGVNTEAFFGQGTRLTVV.

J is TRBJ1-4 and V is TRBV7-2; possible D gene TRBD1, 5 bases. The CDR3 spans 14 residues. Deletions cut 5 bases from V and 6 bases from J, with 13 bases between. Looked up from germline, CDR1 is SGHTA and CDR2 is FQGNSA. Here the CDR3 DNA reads TGTGCCAGCAGCACACGGGACGGGGATGAAAAACTGTTTTTT. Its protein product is CASSTRDGDEKLFF.

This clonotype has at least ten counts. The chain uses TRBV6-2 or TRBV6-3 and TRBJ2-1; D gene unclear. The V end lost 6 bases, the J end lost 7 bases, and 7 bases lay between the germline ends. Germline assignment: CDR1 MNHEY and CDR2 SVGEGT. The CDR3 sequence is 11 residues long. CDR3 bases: TGTGCCAGCAGCGCTTATAATGAGCAGTTCTTC. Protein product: CASSAYNEQFF.

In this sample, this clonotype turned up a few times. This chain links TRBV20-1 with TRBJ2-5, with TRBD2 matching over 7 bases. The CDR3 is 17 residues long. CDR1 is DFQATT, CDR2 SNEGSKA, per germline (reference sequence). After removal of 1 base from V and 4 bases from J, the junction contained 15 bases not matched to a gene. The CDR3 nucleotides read TGCAGTGCTAGAGTCGGACTAGGGACCCTCTGGGGAGAGACCCAGTACTTC. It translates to CSARVGLGTLWGETQYF.

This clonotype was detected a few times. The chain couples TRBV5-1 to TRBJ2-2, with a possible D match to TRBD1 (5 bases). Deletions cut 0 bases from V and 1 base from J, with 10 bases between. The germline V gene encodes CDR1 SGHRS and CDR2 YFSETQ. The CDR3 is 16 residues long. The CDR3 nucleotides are TGCGCCAGCAGCTTGGATTTGGGGCGGAACACCGGGGAGCTGTTTTTT. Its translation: CASSLDLGRNTGELFF.

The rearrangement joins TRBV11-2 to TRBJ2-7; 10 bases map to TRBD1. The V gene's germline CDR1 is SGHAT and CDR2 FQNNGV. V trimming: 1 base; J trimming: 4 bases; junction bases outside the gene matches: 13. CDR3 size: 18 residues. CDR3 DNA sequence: TGTGCCAGCAGCTTAGGAACCCGCCGGGACAGGGGTATTTACGAGCAGTACTTC. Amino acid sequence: CASSLGTRRDRGIYEQYF.

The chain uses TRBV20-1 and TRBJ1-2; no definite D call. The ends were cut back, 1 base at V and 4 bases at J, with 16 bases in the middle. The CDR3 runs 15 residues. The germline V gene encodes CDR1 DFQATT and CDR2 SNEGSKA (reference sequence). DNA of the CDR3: TGCAGTGCTAGAGTCTCGGGATCCATGGGCTATGGCTACACCTTC. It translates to CSARVSGSMGYGYTF.

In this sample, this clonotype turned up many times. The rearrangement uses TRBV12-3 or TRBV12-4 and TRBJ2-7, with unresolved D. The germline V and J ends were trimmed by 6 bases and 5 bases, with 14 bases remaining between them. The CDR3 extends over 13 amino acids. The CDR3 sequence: CASRSTLVDEQYF. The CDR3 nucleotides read TGTGCCAGCAGATCTACGTTGGTGGACGAGCAGTACTTC.

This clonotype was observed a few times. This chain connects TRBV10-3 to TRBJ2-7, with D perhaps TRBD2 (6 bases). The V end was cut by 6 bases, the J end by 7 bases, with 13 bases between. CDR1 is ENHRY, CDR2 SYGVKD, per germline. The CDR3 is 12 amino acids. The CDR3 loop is CAIRGTGWEQYF. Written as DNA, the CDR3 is TGTGCCATCAGGGGGACTGGGTGGGAGCAGTACTTC.